The rows below give T cell receptor beta chains drawn from one sample of a study of neoadjuvant anti-PD-1 for oral cavity cancer. The data were produced by immunoSEQ multiplex PCR, yet TCRdb's version contains in-frame clones alone and is incomplete. The sample carries around 7,200 clones, about 46% recorded once. The sample in question was tumor tissue, obtained before nivolumab (anti-PD-1) treatment. These receptors all come from a person aged 35-79 years with oral cavity squamous cell carcinoma. The CDR3 runs from the conserved cysteine through the conserved F or W. D genes are given only for firm matches.

v_call,d_call,j_call,cdr3_aa
TRBV2,TRBD1,TRBJ2-7,CASSVQGGSYEQYF
TRBV7-2,.,TRBJ2-5,CASSPPTAKETQYF
TRBV7-9,.,TRBJ1-2,CASSPGGSLGYGYTF
TRBV5-1,TRBD2,TRBJ2-1,CASRASGIDNSYNEQFF
TRBV29-1,.,TRBJ2-1,CSVPASTREQFF
TRBV7-9,.,TRBJ2-1,CASSQEGAYNEQFF
TRBV30,.,TRBJ2-1,CAWSELSGGQFF
TRBV5-5,.,TRBJ2-5,CASNLGASGQETQYF
TRBV19,TRBD2,TRBJ2-1,CASSTRTSGINEQFF
TRBV25-1,TRBD2,TRBJ2-3,CASRSRLAAAGTDTQYF
TRBV2,.,TRBJ1-4,CASSVGTVDEKLFF
TRBV4-2,TRBD1,TRBJ2-1,CASSQEQGATPHNEQFF
TRBV7-6,.,TRBJ2-1,CASSGGTPYNEQFF
TRBV4-1,.,TRBJ2-3,CASSPGGDTQYF
TRBV6-1,TRBD1,TRBJ1-1,CASSPMTGAGEAFF
TRBV6-1,.,TRBJ1-2,CASSAEGVSGDGYTF
TRBV5-5,.,TRBJ2-7,CASSFRDGFYEQYF
TRBV20-1,.,TRBJ1-2,CSARVYGYTF
TRBV7-3,.,TRBJ2-3,CASSLGGSSDTQYF
TRBV11-2,.,TRBJ2-7,CASSRWRFEQYF
TRBV28,TRBD2,TRBJ2-1,CASSLPSGRHNEQFF
TRBV19,TRBD2,TRBJ2-3,CASSIIAGGQDTQYF
TRBV5-4,TRBD2,TRBJ2-7,CASSPETSASSYEQYF
TRBV9,TRBD2,TRBJ2-2,CASSVELAGTGELFF
TRBV7-9,TRBD1,TRBJ2-3,CASSSWDRDTDTQYF
TRBV11-3,.,TRBJ2-2,CASSLDLSGNTGELFF
TRBV11-3,.,TRBJ2-2,CASSLHTGELFF